This TCR beta chain was sequenced in a study of T-cell memory formation after mild COVID-19. CDR3 length: 13 amino acids. Germline V lookup: CDR1 LGHDT, CDR2 YNNKEL (reference sequence). Trimming pared 0 bases from V and 12 bases from J, leaving 14 bases between. TCRdb re-called the 5' RACE reads with MiXCR, one entry per CDR3 protein. There are approximately 570,000 distinct CDR3 sequences in the sample; about a sixth occur only once, and around 11% lies in the top ten. V usage is TRBV3-1 and J usage is TRBJ1-1; TRBD1 is a possible D gene (5 bases). This TCR was recovered from an adult woman who had mild COVID-19 (a few samples of this study predate the infection). Cell type and time point are not known. Sequencing was done on a sample of PBMCs or a T cell subset sorted from them (not recorded which). CDR3 residues: CASSQDTSGGTFF. CDR3 DNA: TGTGCCAGCAGCCAAGATACCTCGGGGGGAACTTTCTTT.